What follows are 25 T cell receptor beta chains derived from one specimen sequenced in a study of tumor-infiltrating lymphocytes in oesophageal squamous cell carcinoma. TCRdb processed the PCR reads anew with MiXCR; each CDR3 protein has one entry. The sample lists 9,900 or so distinct CDR3 sequences, 58% seen once, with more than 30% in the top ten. What was sequenced was esophageal tumor tissue. The source of these receptors is a female donor with esophageal squamous cell carcinoma.

The genes are TRBV7-3 and TRBJ2-7, with 9 bases fitting TRBD1. The DNA end is more similar to TRBJ2-5, so the J call may be wrong. This CDR3 has 18 residues. Germline V gene lookup returns CDR1 SGHTA and CDR2 FQGTGA. Here the CDR3 DNA reads TGTGCCAGCAGCTTAGGCCGGGGACAGGGTGTGAACCAAGAGACCCAGTACTTC. It translates to CASSLGRGQGVNQETQYF.

The chain couples TRBV28 to TRBJ2-7; TRBD2 is a possible D gene (5 bases). The end of the DNA aligns better with TRBJ2-5, so the J call may be wrong. CDR3 length equals 11 residues. CDR1 is MDHEN and CDR2 is SYDVKM in the germline V gene. The DNA for the CDR3 is TGTGCCAGCAGTCGCGGGTTGACCCAGTACTTC. This codes for CASSRGLTQYF.

This clonotype was counted only a few times. The chain carries TRBV5-4 and TRBJ2-4, with 9 bases identical to TRBD2. The tail of the sequence fits TRBJ2-7 better, so the J call may be wrong. This CDR3 contains 15 residues. Germline V gene sequence: CDR1 SGHNT, CDR2 YYREEE (reference sequence). In nucleotides, the CDR3 is TGTGCCAGCAGCCGAGGGACTAGCAAGTTTAACGAGCAGTACTTC. The encoded protein is CASSRGTSKFNEQYF.

This chain links TRBV11-2 with TRBJ2-7; D not resolved. The DNA end is a closer match to TRBJ2-1, so the J assignment may be wrong. Germline values: CDR1 SGHAT, CDR2 FQNNGV. This CDR3 has 12 residues. CDR3 in amino acids: CASSSSRNEQFF. In nucleotides, the CDR3 is TGTGCCAGCAGCTCCTCTCGCAATGAGCAGTTCTTC.

The chain combines TRBV7-2 with TRBJ2-7; 8 bases fit TRBD2. Per the germline V gene, CDR1 is SGHTA and CDR2 is FQGNSA. The CDR3 runs to 17 residues. The trim removed 0 bases at V and 5 bases at J, leaving 12 bases unmatched. In DNA form, the CDR3 reads TGTGCCAGCAGCTTAGCGGGAGGGGCGGGAGGATTAAACGAGCAGTACTTC. Translated: CASSLAGGAGGLNEQYF. Combining the CDR3 with reference TRBV7-2 and TRBJ2-7 gives the whole variable domain GAGVSQSPSNKVTEKGKDVELRCDPISGHTALYWYRQSLGQGLEFLIYFQGNSAPDKSGLPSDRFSAERTGGSVSTLTIQRTQQEDSAVYLCASSLAGGAGGLNEQYFGPGTRLTVT.

V is TRBV7-6 and J is TRBJ2-2; D might be TRBD1 or TRBD2, each matching 5 bases. The ends were cut back, 6 bases at V and 1 base at J, with 15 bases in the middle. This CDR3 comprises 16 residues. Looked up from germline, CDR1 is SGHVS and CDR2 is FNYEAQ. CDR3 bases: TGTGCCAGCAGTCCCGGCCGGGGCTTGAACACCGGGGAGCTGTTTTTT. As protein: CASSPGRGLNTGELFF.

This clonotype was seen a handful of times. The V and J genes are TRBV7-2 and TRBJ2-7, with 8 bases matching TRBD1. Losses at the gene ends were 1 base for V and 4 bases for J; bases not matched to a gene: 9. The CDR3 is 16 amino acids. CDR1 is SGHTA, CDR2 FQGNSA, per germline. CDR3 region: CASSLVAGGAGYEQYF. DNA of the CDR3: TGTGCCAGCAGCTTAGTGGCAGGGGGCGCTGGGTACGAGCAGTACTTC.

In the case of this clonotype: A much larger clone lies one base from this, so it may be a read error. The chain links TRBV2 to TRBJ2-7; the D gene is possibly TRBD1 (5 bases). The ends were cut back, 8 bases at V and 7 bases at J, with 15 bases in the middle. The length of the CDR3 is 12 residues. CDR1 is SNHLY, CDR2 FYNNEI, per germline. The CDR3 nucleotides are TGTGCCAGCCTTGAGGTGGACAATGAGCAGTACTTC. Translating it yields CASLEVDNEQYF.

This clonotype came up many times. The chain combines TRBV2 with TRBJ2-1; possibly TRBD1 for D (5 bases). The assigned J gene may be wrong: the sequence end matches TRBJ2-5 better. CDR3 length: 14 residues. Germline V gives CDR1 SNHLY, CDR2 FYNNEI. CDR3 sequence: CASSDEFGAETQYF. CDR3 DNA: TGTGCCAGCAGTGACGAGTTTGGGGCGGAGACCCAGTACTTC.

The table lists this clonotype with a few counts. V usage is TRBV6-1 and J usage is TRBJ1-2; D is unclear. Germline CDR1 MNHNS, CDR2 SASEGT. V shed 4 bases and J shed 4 bases, with 10 bases lying between them. CDR3 length: 13 amino acids. As DNA, the CDR3 is TGTGCCAGCAGTGGCGGGCGTGGCTATGGCTACACCTTC. Protein sequence: CASSGGRGYGYTF.

As to this clonotype: Because the CDR3 is missing its conserved closing phenylalanine or tryptophan, this is likely a read error. It is unclear where the CDR3 begins or ends on the DNA, so no DNA is shown, and the CDR3 is as TCRdb lists it. CDR3: CASSRNPGQGYDEQFFGS. The chain employs TRBV7-6 and TRBJ2-7; the D call TRBD1 from the table was never checked on the DNA. Germline CDR1 and CDR2: SGHVS and FNYEAQ. Ends included, the CDR3 has 18 residues.

J is TRBJ2-5 and V is TRBV7-7; 7 bases map to TRBD1. The germline V gene has CDR1 SSHAT and CDR2 FNYEAQ (reference sequence). After removal of 5 bases from V and 2 bases from J, the junction contained 2 bases not matched to a gene. The CDR3 covers 13 residues. The CDR3 is CASSRDRQETQYF. The CDR3 DNA sequence: TGTGCCAGCAGCCGGGACAGACAAGAGACCCAGTACTTC.

The rearrangement joins TRBV19 to TRBJ1-1; no clear D. Trimming stripped 7 bases from V and 4 bases from J, with 16 bases between. In germline, CDR1 is LNHDA, CDR2 SQIVND (reference sequence). This CDR3 region has 14 residues. The CDR3 sequence: CASTRDDLGTEAFF. DNA for the CDR3: TGTGCCAGTACCCGAGACGATCTAGGCACTGAAGCTTTCTTT.

The gene calls are TRBV12-3 or TRBV12-4 and TRBJ2-3; tentatively, D is TRBD2 (6 bases). The J call may be wrong; the DNA end is better matched by TRBJ2-5. This CDR3 spans 15 amino acids. In DNA form, the CDR3 reads TGTGCCAGCAGTTTAAGGAGGGAAAAAGGAGAGACCCAGTACTTC. It specifies CASSLRREKGETQYF.

Sample share makes this clonotype medium-sized. V is TRBV7-3 and J is TRBJ2-1, with a weak D call TRBD1 (6 bases). Between the trimmed V and J ends, which lost 6 bases and 4 bases, there was a span of 19 bases. This CDR3 is built from 16 residues. From germline, CDR1 is SGHTA and CDR2 FQGTGA. Here the CDR3 DNA reads TGTGCCAGCAGTCACTGGGGGCAGGGCTCATACAATGAGCAGTTCTTC. This encodes CASSHWGQGSYNEQFF.

In this sample, this clonotype turned up a few times. This chain uses TRBV6-1 with TRBJ2-5; TRBD2 might be the D (6 bases). The end of the DNA fits TRBJ2-7 better, so the J call may be wrong. This CDR3 comprises 14 residues. Looked up from germline, CDR1 is MNHNS and CDR2 is SASEGT. The CDR3 bases are TGTGCTCTCCGTTCAGCGGGCACGTCCTACGAGCAGTACTTC. Residues: CALRSAGTSYEQYF.

The table lists this clonotype with a few counts. The chain uses TRBV10-3 and TRBJ2-4; 8 bases align to TRBD1. The end of the DNA fits TRBJ2-5 better, so the J call may be wrong. The CDR3 sequence is 15 residues long. Germline V gene sequence: CDR1 ENHRY, CDR2 SYGVKD. The CDR3 spells CAISELRTGQETQYF. The CDR3 coding sequence is TGTGCCATCAGTGAGCTACGGACAGGGCAAGAGACCCAGTACTTC.

This chain links TRBV24-1 with TRBJ2-5, with 10 bases fitting TRBD2. The CDR3 runs to 15 residues. V lost 5 bases to trimming and J lost 2 bases; unmatched junction nucleotides: 4. Germline lookup yields CDR1 KGHDR and CDR2 SFDVKD. Here the CDR3 reads CATSGTSGAQETQYF. In DNA, the CDR3 is TGTGCCACCAGTGGGACTAGCGGTGCACAAGAGACCCAGTACTTC.

This clonotype is medium-sized in the sample. The chain carries TRBV27 and TRBJ2-1; TRBD1 aligns across 9 bases. The CDR3 consists of 13 residues. Unmatched junction bases numbered 7, after V lost 6 bases and J lost 10 bases. CDR1 MNHEY and CDR2 SMNVEV come from the germline V gene (reference sequence). CDR3 sequence (DNA): TGTGCCAGCAGCATCCAAACAGGGGGCGAGCAGTTCTTC. Amino acids: CASSIQTGGEQFF.

This clonotype is classed as medium-sized. CDR3 sequence: CASSPQGIEAFF. The DNA for the CDR3 is TGTGCCAGCAGCCCACAGGGCATTGAAGCTTTCTTT. This rearrangement joins TRBV12-3 or TRBV12-4 to TRBJ1-1, with D possibly TRBD1 on 6 matching bases. V shed 6 bases and J shed 7 bases, with 12 bases lying between them. This CDR3 is 12 amino acids long.

A word on this clonotype: Here the CDR3 omits its conserved ending phenylalanine or tryptophan, so a read error is the likely source. The DNA is omitted, as the CDR3 cannot be located on it reliably, and the CDR3 follows TCRdb's listing. The CDR3 sequence: CAILQYWSIPTSSTSAP. This chain links TRBV7-6 with TRBJ1-1; the D segment call TRBD1 is taken from the table without a DNA check. Germline V gives CDR1 SGHVS, CDR2 FNYEAQ. The CDR3 is 17 residues long, ends included.

Points on this clonotype: The CDR3 does not end in the conserved phenylalanine or tryptophan, so this is likely a read error. The DNA is left out, because the CDR3 cannot be placed on it with certainty; the CDR3 is given as TCRdb lists it. The chain is built from TRBV7-9 and TRBJ2-6. The CDR3 has 14 amino acids, counting both end residues. Germline values: CDR1 SEHNR, CDR2 FQNEAQ (reference sequence). CDR3 loop: CASSLRGAEQYFGN.

This clonotype appeared many times. J is TRBJ2-1 and V is TRBV7-3; the D is unclear. Deletions cut 0 bases from V and 3 bases from J, with 9 bases between. The CDR3 extends over 15 amino acids. CDR1 is SGHTA, CDR2 FQGTGA, per germline. CDR3 in amino acids: CASSLTSQGYNEQFF. CDR3 nucleotide sequence: TGTGCCAGCAGCTTAACGTCTCAAGGCTACAATGAGCAGTTCTTC. Variable domain in full (rest from reference TRBV7-3 and TRBJ2-1): GAGVSQTPSNKVTEKGKYVELRCDPISGHTALYWYRQSLGQGPEFLIYFQGTGAADDSGLPNDRFFAVRPEGSVSTLKIQRTERGDSAVYLCASSLTSQGYNEQFFGPGTRLTVL.

The chain links TRBV28 to TRBJ2-5, with TRBD1 matching 9 bases. J gave up 11 bases and V 6 bases, and 10 bases lay outside the gene matches. The V gene's germline CDR1 is MDHEN and CDR2 SYDVKM. The CDR3 has 13 residues. The CDR3 bases are TGTGCCAGCAGAGGGACAGGGATTATGGAGCAGTACTTC. Protein: CASRGTGIMEQYF.

The J gene is TRBJ2-3, the V gene TRBV7-3; 10 nucleotides line up with TRBD2. Germline V gene sequence: CDR1 SGHTA, CDR2 FQGTGA. Trimming cost V 5 bases and J 9 bases; bases outside gene matches: 8. The CDR3 sequence is 14 residues long. Here the CDR3 reads CASSPGASGGTQYF. CDR3 nucleotides: TGTGCCAGCAGCCCTGGGGCTAGCGGGGGAACGCAGTATTTT.